The rows below give T cell receptor beta chains drawn from one sample of a study of T cells in Graves' hyperthyroidism and ophthalmopathy. TCRdb reanalysed the multiplex PCR reads using MiXCR and keeps one entry per CDR3 protein. The sample yields some 350,000 distinct CDR3 sequences, 15% to 17% seen once. Material for sequencing was blood. These receptors were obtained from a woman aged 18-29 years with Graves' hyperthyroidism that later progressed to Graves' ophthalmopathy. The CDR3 runs from the conserved cysteine through the conserved F or W. Fields, in order: clone size, V gene, D gene, J gene, CDR3 protein, CDR3 DNA. D genes are given only for firm matches. The size field is filled for only some rows; it gives once, few, many or a size class.

>few|TRBV30|.|TRBJ2-3
CAWGLATDTQYF
TGTGCCTGGGGACTTGCCACAGATACGCAGTATTTT
>few|TRBV20-1|.|TRBJ2-5
CSATRQARETQYF
TGCAGTGCGACCCGACAGGCCCGAGAGACCCAGTACTTC
>many|TRBV3-1|.|TRBJ2-7
CASSQEGGTGRYEQYF
TGTGCCAGCAGCCAAGAGGGGGGGACAGGCCGCTACGAGCAGTACTTC
>.|TRBV4-1|.|TRBJ1-3
CASSRGRQAGSGNTIYF
TGCGCCAGCAGCCGAGGAAGACAGGCCGGCTCTGGAAACACCATATATTTT
>few|TRBV19|TRBD2|TRBJ2-1
CATKRGDKFRLAGDEQFF
TGTGCCACCAAACGGGGGGATAAATTTAGACTAGCGGGAGATGAGCAGTTCTTC
>.|TRBV15|.|TRBJ2-7
CATSRESVGLQGEQYF
TGTGCCACCAGCAGAGAGTCAGTTGGGCTACAAGGGGAGCAGTACTTC
>many|TRBV12-3/TRBV12-4|TRBD1|TRBJ2-1
CASSQGQGGTAKQFF
TGTGCCAGCAGTCAGGGACAGGGGGGGACCGCAAAGCAGTTCTTC
>many|TRBV28|TRBD2|TRBJ2-2
CASSLWGLAGGPGELFF
TGTGCCAGCAGTTTATGGGGGCTAGCGGGAGGCCCCGGGGAGCTGTTTTTT
>many|TRBV12-3/TRBV12-4|.|TRBJ2-1
CASSYTDTDSYNEQFF
TGTGCCAGCAGTTACACGGACACTGACTCCTACAATGAGCAGTTCTTC
>many|TRBV20-1|TRBD2|TRBJ2-7
CSAVLTGLIGGYEQYF
TGCAGTGCTGTCCTTACGGGACTAATTGGTGGATACGAGCAGTACTTC
>many|TRBV7-8|TRBD2|TRBJ2-3
CASSYLAGVGEDTQYF
TGTGCCAGCAGCTACCTAGCGGGAGTGGGTGAAGATACGCAGTATTTT
>many|TRBV6-5|TRBD1|TRBJ2-3
CASSYGQEMADTQYF
TGTGCCAGCAGTTACGGACAGGAGATGGCAGATACGCAGTATTTT
>.|TRBV11-2|TRBD2|TRBJ2-1
CASSLAGTSGIRFYYNEQFF
TGTGCCAGCAGCTTAGCCGGGACTAGCGGGATTAGGTTTTACTACAATGAGCAGTTCTTC
>many|TRBV12-3/TRBV12-4|.|TRBJ2-7
CASSLQGRSFYEQYF
TGTGCCAGCAGTTTACAGGGGCGAAGTTTCTACGAGCAGTACTTC
>many|TRBV6-2/TRBV6-3|TRBD2|TRBJ2-1
CASSYLLREVGNEQFF
TGTGCCAGCAGTTACTTATTGCGGGAGGTAGGCAATGAGCAGTTCTTC
>.|TRBV4-2|.|TRBJ1-5
CASSLGSGSYSNQPQHF
TGTGCCAGCAGCCTCGGTAGTGGCAGCTATAGCAATCAGCCCCAGCATTTT
>few|TRBV19|TRBD2|TRBJ2-5
CASSIAWPGLGDQKTQYF
TGTGCCAGTAGTATAGCTTGGCCGGGACTAGGGGACCAGAAGACCCAGTACTTC
>many|TRBV7-9|.|TRBJ2-1
CASSLFSRLVNEQFF
TGTGCCAGCAGCTTATTCAGCCGTCTAGTAAATGAGCAGTTCTTC
>few|TRBV18|TRBD2|TRBJ2-1
CASSPTSGIINEQFF
TGTGCCAGCTCACCTACTAGCGGGATAATCAATGAGCAGTTCTTC
>.|TRBV6-1|.|TRBJ2-1
CASSPLGPYNEQFF
TGTGCCAGCAGCCCTCTTGGGCCTTACAATGAGCAGTTCTTC
>.|TRBV6-2/TRBV6-3|.|TRBJ2-1
CASSYLASGKNEQFF
TGTGCCAGCAGTTACCTCGCCTCAGGGAAGAATGAGCAGTTCTTC
>.|TRBV9|.|TRBJ2-3
CASSMGHGVSTDTQYF
TGTGCCAGCAGCATGGGTCACGGGGTGAGCACAGATACGCAGTATTTT
>few|TRBV6-5|.|TRBJ1-3
CASSDSAFSGNTIYF
TGTGCCAGCAGTGACTCAGCCTTCTCTGGAAACACCATATATTTT
>many|TRBV11-2|.|TRBJ1-2
CASSLAGGADYGYTF
TGTGCCAGCAGCTTAGCGGGGGGGGCGGACTATGGCTACACCTTC
>many|TRBV7-3|.|TRBJ2-1
CASSLRSGHLNEQFF
TGTGCCAGCAGCTTAAGGAGCGGACATTTGAATGAGCAGTTCTTC
>many|TRBV6-1|TRBD1|TRBJ2-7
CASSGGTGAYEQYF
TGTGCCAGCAGTGGGGGGACAGGGGCCTACGAGCAGTACTTC
>few|TRBV3-1|.|TRBJ1-3
CASSQERNRVTGNTIYF
TGTGCCAGCAGCCAAGAACGCAACAGGGTAACTGGAAACACCATATATTTT
>many|TRBV3-1|.|TRBJ1-3
CASSQDSSGNTIYF
TGTGCCAGCAGTCAAGACTCTTCTGGAAACACCATATATTTT
>many|TRBV3-1|.|TRBJ1-2
CASSPHTGSYGYTF
TGTGCCAGCAGCCCACATACAGGATCCTATGGCTACACCTTC
>few|TRBV5-6|.|TRBJ2-7
CASSSPGGSFYEQYF
TGTGCCAGCAGCTCACCAGGAGGAAGTTTCTACGAGCAGTACTTC
>.|TRBV7-6|TRBD2|TRBJ2-1
CASSDLAGGGEQFF
TGTGCCAGCAGCGACCTAGCGGGAGGAGGCGAGCAGTTCTTC
>many|TRBV6-2/TRBV6-3|.|TRBJ2-1
CASSYSPSSYNEQFF
TGTGCCAGCAGTTACTCGCCGAGCTCCTACAATGAGCAGTTCTTC
>.|TRBV27|.|TRBJ2-5
CASSPYEETQYF
TGTGCCAGCAGTCCCTATGAAGAGACCCAGTACTTC
>many|TRBV13|.|TRBJ2-7
CASSFGGSGEQYF
TGTGCCAGCAGCTTTGGGGGTAGCGGCGAGCAGTACTTC
>many|TRBV28|.|TRBJ2-1
CASSLGRGRSYNEQFF
TGTGCCAGCAGTTTGGGGCGGGGGCGCTCCTACAATGAGCAGTTCTTC
>many|TRBV12-3/TRBV12-4|.|TRBJ1-4
CASSQQLNEKLFF
TGTGCCAGCAGTCAACAGCTCAATGAAAAACTGTTTTTT
>many|TRBV10-1|TRBD1|TRBJ2-1
CASSDYRGNEQFF
TGCGCCAGCAGTGACTACAGGGGGAATGAGCAGTTCTTC
>many|TRBV6-2/TRBV6-3|TRBD2|TRBJ2-1
CASSYPLAGGPNEQFF
TGTGCCAGCAGTTACCCCCTGGCGGGAGGGCCTAATGAGCAGTTCTTC
>.|TRBV20-1|.|TRBJ2-1
CSTRDPLGSYNEQFF
TGCAGTACTAGAGACCCCCTGGGGTCCTACAATGAGCAGTTCTTC
>many|TRBV20-1|TRBD2|TRBJ2-7
CSAAGGASGNGEQYF
TGCAGTGCCGCCGGGGGGGCTAGCGGGAATGGGGAGCAGTACTTC
>many|TRBV20-1|TRBD2|TRBJ2-1
CSAPTSGILYNEQFF
TGCAGTGCCCCGACTAGCGGGATCCTCTACAATGAGCAGTTCTTC
>many|TRBV10-3|.|TRBJ1-1
CAISQGREDTEAFF
TGTGCCATCAGCCAGGGGAGAGAGGACACTGAAGCTTTCTTT
>once|TRBV20-1|TRBD2|TRBJ2-1
CSASLPGLAGDYNEQFF
TGCAGTGCTAGTCTTCCCGGACTAGCGGGAGACTACAATGAGCAGTTCTTC
>many|TRBV6-1|.|TRBJ1-2
CASFGTRNYGYTF
TGTGCCAGCTTCGGGACCCGAAATTATGGCTACACCTTC
>many|TRBV6-5|.|TRBJ2-7
CASSYSLQAAYEQYF
TGTGCCAGCAGTTACTCGCTACAGGCCGCCTACGAGCAGTACTTC
>many|TRBV7-2|TRBD2|TRBJ2-3
CASSGRAGADTQYF
TGTGCCAGCAGCGGGAGGGCCGGGGCAGATACGCAGTATTTT
>many|TRBV7-3|TRBD1|TRBJ2-5
CASSPRQGRQETQYF
TGTGCCAGCAGCCCACGACAGGGGAGGCAAGAGACCCAGTACTTC
>.|TRBV4-3|.|TRBJ2-7
CASSQDENGEQYF
TGCGCCAGCAGCCAAGATGAGAACGGTGAGCAGTACTTC
>few|TRBV27|.|TRBJ2-1
CASSNSGPYNEQFF
TGTGCCAGCAGCAACTCGGGACCATACAATGAGCAGTTCTTC
>.|TRBV19|.|TRBJ2-3
CASGKTDTQYF
TGTGCCAGTGGAAAGACAGATACGCAGTATTTT
>many|TRBV12-3/TRBV12-4|.|TRBJ1-4
CASSLTRVNEKLFF
TGTGCCAGCAGTTTAACCAGGGTCAATGAAAAACTGTTTTTT
>many|TRBV20-1|.|TRBJ1-1
CRASRGDTEAFF
TGCAGGGCCTCGAGGGGAGACACTGAAGCTTTCTTT
>few|TRBV15|.|TRBJ2-3
CATSRESGAPDTQYF
TGTGCCACCAGCAGAGAGTCGGGGGCCCCAGATACGCAGTATTTT
>many|TRBV3-1|TRBD1|TRBJ2-3
CASSQTLAQGADTQYF
TGTGCCAGCAGCCAAACCCTCGCGCAGGGGGCAGATACGCAGTATTTT